Following are 8 T cell receptor beta chains from one sample sequenced in a study of early T cells in non-severe SARS-CoV-2 infection. TCRdb passed the 5' RACE reads through MiXCR, listing each CDR3 protein once. The table records 60,000 or so distinct CDR3 sequences, roughly a tenth of them present only once. Sample: whole blood. The receptors come from an adult who was a healthcare worker with PCR-confirmed SARS-CoV-2 infection or an uninfected control (not recorded which).

This clonotype appeared many times. The rearrangement joins TRBV6-1 to TRBJ2-5; D unresolved. Germline assignment: CDR1 MNHNS and CDR2 SASEGT. The CDR3 loop spans 13 amino acids. V was pared by 5 bases and J by 3 bases, with 10 bases between. DNA for the CDR3: TGTGCCAGCAGTAACATCCCAGAAGAGACCCAGTACTTC. It specifies CASSNIPEETQYF.

In its sample, this clonotype was seen once. This may be a read error: a much more frequent sequence differs by one nucleotide. The rearrangement links TRBV7-9 to TRBJ2-7; D is undetermined. This CDR3 region has 13 residues. Per germline, CDR1 SEHNR and CDR2 FQNEAQ (reference sequence). Trimming pared 5 bases from V and 4 bases from J, leaving 12 bases between. The CDR3 DNA follows: TGTGCCAGCAGCATGGTCGGGCGGTACGAGCAGTACTTC. Its protein is CASSMVGRYEQYF. Full variable domain (outside the CDR3, taken from reference TRBV7-9 and TRBJ2-7): DTGVSQNPRHKITKRGQNVTFRCDPISEHNRLYWYRQTLGQGPEFLTYFQNEAQLEKSRLLSDRFSAERPKGSFSTLEIQRTEQGDSAMYLCASSMVGRYEQYFGPGTRLTVT.

The chain employs TRBV27 and TRBJ2-1; the D is unclear. There are 16 residues in the CDR3. V lost 6 bases and J 1 base, leaving 16 bases between the germline ends. The germline gives CDR1 MNHEY, CDR2 SMNVEV (reference sequence). The CDR3 region has the DNA TGTGCCAGCAGCCTCGTTAGGGCCGCTTCCTACAATGAGCAGTTCTTC. Its protein product is CASSLVRAASYNEQFF.

This clonotype was found many times. The chain carries TRBV5-6 and TRBJ1-4; D uncertain. In germline, CDR1 is SGHDT, CDR2 YYEEEE. The CDR3 has 13 residues. V was clipped by 0 bases and J by 8 bases, with 8 bases between them. The CDR3 sequence: CASSLGWSEKLFF. CDR3 sequence (DNA): TGTGCCAGCAGCTTGGGTTGGTCGGAAAAACTGTTTTTT. Complete variable domain (other parts from reference TRBV5-6 and TRBJ1-4): DAGVTQSPTHLIKTRGQQVTLRCSPKSGHDTVSWYQQALGQGPQFIFQYYEEEERQRGNFPDRFSGHQFPNYSSELNVNALLLGDSALYLCASSLGWSEKLFFGSGTQLSVL.

This clonotype showed up many times. This sequence joins TRBV12-3 or TRBV12-4 and TRBJ1-6; D perhaps matches TRBD1 (6 bases). The CDR3 consists of 16 residues. Trimming pared 1 base from V and 7 bases from J, leaving 14 bases between. The CDR3 sequence: CASSLGQGRGNSPLHF. The CDR3 nucleotides are TGTGCCAGCAGTTTAGGGCAGGGGAGAGGAAATTCACCCCTCCACTTT.

This clonotype was counted ten times or more. The chain recombines TRBV7-9 with TRBJ2-1; TRBD1 matches at 12 bases. CDR1 and CDR2 (germline): SEHNR, FQNEAQ (reference sequence). CDR3 size: 16 residues. Trimming at V came to 5 bases and at J to 7 bases, leaving 9 bases not matched to a gene. Written as DNA, the CDR3 is TGTGCCAGCAGCCCCCCGGGACAGGGGGCGAGGAATGAGCAGTTCTTC. Translation: CASSPPGQGARNEQFF.

This clonotype was seen at least ten times. V gene TRBV7-2 combines with J gene TRBJ1-1, with D perhaps matching TRBD1 (5 bases). The V gene's germline CDR1 is SGHTA and CDR2 FQGNSA. Trimming shortened V by 4 bases and J by 0 bases, and 12 bases separated the two germline ends. The CDR3 consists of 15 residues. This chain's CDR3 is CASSSSRRVNTEAFF. For the CDR3, the DNA is TGTGCCAGCAGCTCGTCCCGCAGGGTGAACACTGAAGCTTTCTTT.

This clonotype was seen repeatedly, ten times or more. This rearrangement joins TRBV20-1 to TRBJ2-1; 8 positions agree with TRBD2. Germline V gene lookup returns CDR1 DFQATT and CDR2 SNEGSKA (reference sequence). CDR3 length: 14 amino acids. With 5 bases clipped from V and 0 bases from J, the junction kept 3 bases outside the gene matches. The CDR3 nucleotides are TGCAGTGCTGCAGGACTAGCCTCCTACAATGAGCAGTTCTTC. Residues: CSAAGLASYNEQFF.